Listed here are 14 T cell receptor beta chains from one sample, sequenced in a study of T-cell memory formation after mild COVID-19 (dated by TCRdb to the early 2020s). The method was 5' RACE. The sequencing machine was an Illumina NovaSeq 6000. In TCRdb, the public reads were trimmed at Q25 with fastp and aligned with MiXCR, with productive beta chains retained. Rows with a matching CDR3 protein are joined into one entry that keeps the most common DNA and genes. Present in this sample are 350,000 to 450,000 distinct CDR3 sequences, around 19% of which were seen just once. The ten largest clonotypes hold around 8% of the sample. Material: PBMCs or a T cell subset sorted from them (not recorded which). These receptors came from an adult woman who had mild COVID-19 (a few samples of this study predate the infection). The sample titles of this study are shuffled in the database, so cell type and time point are left out; the donor was told from shared clones.

A few counts support this clonotype. This chain joins TRBV7-9 and TRBJ2-7, with 8 bases that match TRBD2. This CDR3 contains 14 residues. CDR1 SEHNR and CDR2 FQNEAQ come from the germline V gene (reference sequence). V lost 11 bases, J lost 0 bases, and 9 bases stayed unmatched. DNA of the CDR3: TGTGCCGGCGGGACTAGTCTGAGCTCCTACGAGCAGTACTTC. Translating it yields CAGGTSLSSYEQYF.

This clonotype was detected a few times. The rearrangement links TRBV2 to TRBJ1-1; 8 bases agree with TRBD1. V was clipped by 4 bases and J by 5 bases; unmatched bases: 3. Germline CDR1 reads SNHLY; CDR2 reads FYNNEI. The length of the CDR3 is 13 residues. The CDR3 loop reads CASSADRATEAFF. The CDR3, as DNA: TGTGCCAGCAGTGCGGACAGGGCTACTGAAGCTTTCTTT.

This chain uses TRBV9 with TRBJ2-1; D possibly corresponds to TRBD1 (5 bases). The CDR3 length is 15 residues. The V end was cut by 5 bases, the J end by 9 bases, with 21 bases between. Germline-derived CDR1 and CDR2 are SGDLS and YYNGEE. CDR3 in DNA: TGTGCCAGCAGTTCCGGACATAATACAGGCTTTGAGCAGTTCTTC. Protein product: CASSSGHNTGFEQFF.

This clonotype was seen only a few times. This rearrangement joins TRBV21-1 to TRBJ2-5; the D call TRBD1 from the table was never checked on the DNA. TRBV21-1 is deemed a pseudogene. The CDR3 is 13 residues long. The CDR3 is CASSKQGQETQYF. CDR3 DNA: TGTGCCAGCAGCAAACAGGGCCAAGAGACCCAGTACTTC.

This sequence joins TRBV19 and TRBJ2-3, with D possibly matching TRBD2 (6 bases). Germline V lookup: CDR1 LNHDA, CDR2 SQIVND (reference sequence). Trimming cost V 4 bases and J 2 bases, with 13 bases left between them. CDR3 length: 15 residues. The CDR3 protein is CASSTGGVYTDTQYF. CDR3 nucleotide sequence: TGTGCCAGTAGTACGGGCGGGGTCTACACAGATACGCAGTATTTT. The variable domain in full, completed from reference TRBV19 and TRBJ2-3, reads DGGITQSPKYLFRKEGQNVTLSCEQNLNHDAMYWYRQDPGQGLRLIYYSQIVNDFQKGDIAEGYSVSREKKESFPLTVTSAQKNPTAFYLCASSTGGVYTDTQYFGPGTRLTVL.

This clonotype was seen a handful of times. The chain recombines TRBV29-1 with TRBJ1-2; D not resolved. In germline, CDR1 is SQVTM, CDR2 ANQGSEA. V lost 7 bases to trimming and J lost 4 bases, with 16 bases between them. The CDR3 runs to 13 residues. The CDR3 bases are TGCAGCGGCAACGACGGGGAGGGCTATGGCTACACCTTC. It yields the protein CSGNDGEGYGYTF.

The chain is built from TRBV5-1 and TRBJ2-5; D not certain. This CDR3 region has 14 residues. The ends were cut back, 5 bases at V and 5 bases at J, with 16 bases in the middle. Germline V lookup: CDR1 SGHRS, CDR2 YFSETQ. CDR3 coding DNA: TGCGCCAGCAGTAATGGGGTTGTTAGGGAGACCCAGTACTTC. Translated: CASSNGVVRETQYF.

This clonotype occurred a few times. J is TRBJ1-1 and V is TRBV6-2 or TRBV6-3, with unresolved D. Germline CDR1 and CDR2: MNHEY and SVGEGT. The CDR3 loop spans 16 amino acids. Trimming left V 0 bases short and J 4 bases short, with 15 bases between. The CDR3 region has the DNA TGTGCCAGCAGTTACTCGTCGTCAGCTTGGGGCACTGAAGCTTTCTTT. Its protein product is CASSYSSSAWGTEAFF.

The rearrangement uses TRBV3-1 and TRBJ1-2, with unresolved D. The CDR3 sequence is 14 residues long. Trimming removed 1 base at V and 8 bases at J, with 14 bases between. CDR1 and CDR2 (germline): LGHDT, YNNKEL (reference sequence). In DNA form, the CDR3 reads TGTGCCAGCAGCCAAGGGGCCCGTGGAACGGGCTACACCTTC. Translation gives CASSQGARGTGYTF. The full variable domain, rest sourced from reference TRBV3-1 and TRBJ1-2, is DTAVSQTPKYLVTQMGNDKSIKCEQNLGHDTMYWYKQDSKKFLKIMFSYNNKELIINETVPNRFSPKSPDKAHLNLHINSLELGDSAVYFCASSQGARGTGYTFGSGTRLTVV.

This chain joins TRBV12-5 and TRBJ1-1, with D tentatively TRBD1 (6 bases). V lost 6 bases, J lost 2 bases, and 13 bases lay in between. CDR1 is LGHNT and CDR2 is FRNRAP in the germline V gene. The CDR3 totals 14 residues. CDR3 bases: TGTGCTAGTGGGCGTGAGGGGGTAAACACTGAAGCTTTCTTT. Amino acids: CASGREGVNTEAFF. The full variable domain, its missing parts supplied by reference TRBV12-5 and TRBJ1-1, is DARVTQTPRHKVTEMGQEVTMRCQPILGHNTVFWYRQTMMQGLELLAYFRNRAPLDDSGMPKDRFSAEMPDATLATLKIQPSEPRDSAVYFCASGREGVNTEAFFGQGTRLTVV.

This clonotype turned up a few times. The CDR3 loop reads CASSLGLAGDRQETQYF. The CDR3 DNA reads TGCGCCAGCAGCCTAGGACTAGCGGGGGACCGGCAAGAGACCCAGTACTTC. V usage is TRBV5-1 and J usage is TRBJ2-5; TRBD2 matches at 13 bases. The CDR3 has 17 residues. The germline V gene has CDR1 SGHRS and CDR2 YFSETQ. With 4 bases clipped from V and 2 bases from J, the junction kept 8 bases outside the gene matches. Drawing the rest from reference TRBV5-1 and TRBJ2-5, the complete variable domain is KAGVTQTPRYLIKTRGQQVTLSCSPISGHRSVSWYQQTPGQGLQFLFEYFSETQRNKGNFPGRFSGRQFSNSRSEMNVSTLELGDSALYLCASSLGLAGDRQETQYFGPGTRLLVL.

The rearrangement joins TRBV7-2 to TRBJ2-7; 10 nucleotides match TRBD1. J gave up 5 bases and V 4 bases, and 11 bases lay outside the gene matches. The germline V gene has CDR1 SGHTA and CDR2 FQGNSA. CDR3 length: 16 amino acids. CDR3 nucleotide sequence: TGTGCCAGCAGCTCCAGAAGGACAGGGGGTTTTCACGAGCAGTACTTC. Translation gives CASSSRRTGGFHEQYF.

This clonotype was seen many times. The gene calls are TRBV9 and TRBJ2-7; possible D gene TRBD1, 7 bases. Germline V lookup: CDR1 SGDLS, CDR2 YYNGEE. The CDR3 runs 14 residues. The germline V and J ends were trimmed by 3 bases and 0 bases, with 10 bases remaining between them. DNA for the CDR3: TGTGCCAGCAGCGGGCGGGACAGCTCCTACGAGCAGTACTTC. It codes for CASSGRDSSYEQYF.

The genes are TRBV6-2 or TRBV6-3 and TRBJ2-7; unclear D gene. With 8 bases removed from V and 3 bases from J, the gap between germline ends came to 8 bases. Per germline, CDR1 MNHEY and CDR2 SVGEGT. The CDR3 spans 11 residues. The CDR3 DNA follows: TGTGCCAGCCGCACCCTCTACGAGCAGTACTTC. Amino acid sequence: CASRTLYEQYF.